The rows below give T cell receptor beta chains drawn from one sample of a study of shared clonotypes between healthy human individuals. Repertoires were generated with immunoSEQ multiplex PCR, while TCRdb's copy carries only in-frame clones and drops some. The table has approximately 700,000 clones, 73% seen once. The sequenced material came from memory CD4+ T cells sorted from blood. These receptors were taken from a woman in her thirties in good health. Each CDR3 is given with its conserved first and last residue. Fields, in order: CDR3 DNA, CDR3 protein, D gene, V gene, clone size, J gene, CDR3 length. The D gene is left open where the match is weak. Not all rows give a size; the values are once, few, many and, for expanded clones, a class.

TGTGCCAGCAGTGAAGAGACAGGGATTTACTATGGCTACACCTTC,CASSEETGIYYGYTF,TRBD1,TRBV2,once,TRBJ1-2,15
TGCGCCAGCAGCCCCCCGCAAGCGCAATCCTACGAGCAGTACTTC,CASSPPQAQSYEQYF,-,TRBV5-1,-,TRBJ2-7,15
TGTGCCAGTACCGGGAGGACAGGGCCCTATGGCTACACCTTC,CASTGRTGPYGYTF,TRBD1,TRBV19,-,TRBJ1-2,14
TGTGCCAGCAGTTTTGTGGCAGGCTACGAGCAGTACTTC,CASSFVAGYEQYF,-,TRBV28,-,TRBJ2-7,13
TGCGCCAGCAGCCAAGAAAAGAGGGACAGGGAGTACGAGCAGTACTTC,CASSQEKRDREYEQYF,TRBD1,TRBV4-1,-,TRBJ2-7,16
TGTGCCAGCAGCGGGACAGCAAATGAGCAGTTCTTC,CASSGTANEQFF,TRBD1,TRBV5-4,-,TRBJ2-1,12
TGCGCCAGCAGCTTTGACGAAGGCTACAATGAGCAGTTCTTC,CASSFDEGYNEQFF,-,TRBV5-1,-,TRBJ2-1,14
TGTGCCAGCAGTTCGGGACAGAACTTTGCGAACACCGGGGAGCTGTTTTTT,CASSSGQNFANTGELFF,TRBD1,TRBV28,few,TRBJ2-2,17
TGTGCCAGCAAATTCCGGGGATTAGTTTCCTACGAGCAGTACTTC,CASKFRGLVSYEQYF,-,TRBV28,-,TRBJ2-7,15
TGTGCCAGCAGCTTTAACAGCCGGACCTACAATGAGCAGTTCTTC,CASSFNSRTYNEQFF,-,TRBV5-8,-,TRBJ2-1,15
TGTGCCAGCTCACCCGGGAATCCGCACAGGGCGACCTTC,CASSPGNPHRATF,-,TRBV18,few,TRBJ1-2,13
TGTGCCAGCAGGCTCGGACTAGCGGGAGGGCAAGAGACCCAGTACTTC,CASRLGLAGGQETQYF,TRBD2,TRBV27,-,TRBJ2-5,16
TGTGCCAGCAGCCGCGGTGGGGACTACGAGCAGTACTTC,CASSRGGDYEQYF,-,TRBV4-2,once,TRBJ2-7,13
TGTGCCAGCAGTATAGCGGGAGGCTCCTACAATGAGCAGTTCTTC,CASSIAGGSYNEQFF,TRBD2,TRBV6-6,few,TRBJ2-1,15
TGTGCTAGCGCCAGGGAGGGCCCAACAGATACGCAGTATTTT,CASAREGPTDTQYF,TRBD2,TRBV12-5,once,TRBJ2-3,14
TGCGCCAGCAGCTTCCTTCACACTAACACTGAAGCTTTCTTT,CASSFLHTNTEAFF,-,TRBV5-1,-,TRBJ1-1,14
TGTGCCAGCAGCCCCCCACAGAAAACTAATGAAAAACTGTTTTTT,CASSPPQKTNEKLFF,-,TRBV7-7,-,TRBJ1-4,15
TGTGCCAGCAGTTTCCTAGCGGGAAGAGGCACAGATACGCAGTATTTT,CASSFLAGRGTDTQYF,TRBD2,TRBV28,few,TRBJ2-3,16
TGTGCCAGCGGGTCTAGCGTGCGCACAGATACGCAGTATTTT,CASGSSVRTDTQYF,-,TRBV11-2,-,TRBJ2-3,14
TGTGCCAGCAGGGCCGGGACAGGTTCCTACGAGCAGTACTTC,CASRAGTGSYEQYF,TRBD1,TRBV2,once,TRBJ2-7,14
TGTGCCAGCAGCTTAGGGGGGACAGGGGTAGCAGAGACCCAGTACTTC,CASSLGGTGVAETQYF,TRBD1,TRBV7-8,once,TRBJ2-5,16
TGCGCCAGCAGCCAAGATTTGACTAGCGGGAGCCCCGGGGAGCTGTTTTTT,CASSQDLTSGSPGELFF,TRBD2,TRBV4-1,-,TRBJ2-2,17
TGCGCCAGCAAGGGGAGTGGCAGAACTAGCACAGATACGCAGTATTTT,CASKGSGRTSTDTQYF,-,TRBV10-2,-,TRBJ2-3,16
TGTGCCAGTCGACAGGGACGGATGGTCAATCAGCCCCAGCATTTT,CASRQGRMVNQPQHF,TRBD1,TRBV2,-,TRBJ1-5,15
TGTGCCAGCAGCTTAGGTGGAGGGTCAAACACTGAAGCTTTCTTT,CASSLGGGSNTEAFF,-,TRBV13,-,TRBJ1-1,15
TGTGCCAGCTCAACCCCTTCGGGAGAGACCCAGTACTTC,CASSTPSGETQYF,-,TRBV18,-,TRBJ2-5,13
TGCGCCAGCAGCTTGGGCCTTGGGACAGGGGGCGTGAAGAGCTCCTACAATGAGCAGTTCTTC,CASSLGLGTGGVKSSYNEQFF,TRBD1,TRBV5-1,once,TRBJ2-1,21
TGTGCCACCAGCAGAGCCTGGACTAAAGGAGGGGGCTACGAGCAGTACTTC,CATSRAWTKGGGYEQYF,-,TRBV15,-,TRBJ2-7,17
TGTGCCAGCAGCCAAACGAGGACAGGGGAATACATTCAGTACTTC,CASSQTRTGEYIQYF,TRBD1,TRBV14,-,TRBJ2-4,15
TGTGCCAGCAGGTGGGGCTTTTATCAGCCCCAGCATTTT,CASRWGFYQPQHF,-,TRBV28,few,TRBJ1-5,13
TGTGCTGAACGGCGGGACGGCTACACCTTC,CAERRDGYTF,-,TRBV6-5,few,TRBJ1-2,10
TGTGCCAGCAGCTCGTCTAGCGGGAGTACGGAGACCCAGTACTTC,CASSSSSGSTETQYF,TRBD2,TRBV7-9,-,TRBJ2-5,15
TGCGCCAGCAGCTCCGACCGGACAGGGGTGAACACTGAAGCTTTCTTT,CASSSDRTGVNTEAFF,TRBD1,TRBV5-1,-,TRBJ1-1,16
TGTGCCAGCAGGCAAACTAGCGGGAGTCTCAATGAGCAGTTCTTC,CASRQTSGSLNEQFF,TRBD2,TRBV2,-,TRBJ2-1,15
TGTGCCAGCAGCCAAACGGAAAAGTGGGGGCCTGGTGGCTACACCTTC,CASSQTEKWGPGGYTF,-,TRBV4-2,-,TRBJ1-2,16
TGCAGCGTTGAAGATCGCGGCTCCTACAATGAGCAGTTCTTC,CSVEDRGSYNEQFF,-,TRBV29-1,-,TRBJ2-1,14
TGTGCCGCAGCCGGGAGTTCCTACGAGCAGTACTTC,CAAAGSSYEQYF,-,TRBV10-3,-,TRBJ2-7,12
TGCGCCAGCAGCCTCCTCGTGGGTTCCTACGAGCAGTACTTC,CASSLLVGSYEQYF,-,TRBV4-1,once,TRBJ2-7,14
TGTAGAGGGGCGATGAACACTGAAGCTTTCTTT,CRGAMNTEAFF,-,TRBV30,-,TRBJ1-1,11
TGTGCCAGTAGCCGGGACAGGGATAGCGAGCAGTACTTC,CASSRDRDSEQYF,TRBD1,TRBV19,-,TRBJ2-7,13
TGCGCCAGCAGCCGTGCGGGTGGGACCACCCTGAACTACGAGCAGTACTTC,CASSRAGGTTLNYEQYF,-,TRBV4-1,-,TRBJ2-7,17
TGTGCCATCAGTCCAGGGAAAGGGACCGGGGAGCTGTTTTTT,CAISPGKGTGELFF,-,TRBV10-3,few,TRBJ2-2,14
TGTGCCAGCAGCCGGGACGTACTTAGCAATCAGCCCCAGCATTTT,CASSRDVLSNQPQHF,-,TRBV7-2,many,TRBJ1-5,15
TGTGCCAGCAGCTTGGGGCAGTTCCAAGAGACCCAGTACTTC,CASSLGQFQETQYF,-,TRBV5-4,few,TRBJ2-5,14
TGTGCCAGCAGGATAGCGGGAGGGCACTACGAGCAGTACTTC,CASRIAGGHYEQYF,TRBD2,TRBV2,-,TRBJ2-7,14
TGTGCCAGCAGCCCTCAGCACACCGGGGAGCTGTTTTTT,CASSPQHTGELFF,-,TRBV27,-,TRBJ2-2,13
TGCGCCAGCAGCTTTTCTTACGGGGGTGGCTACACCTTC,CASSFSYGGGYTF,-,TRBV5-1,-,TRBJ1-2,13
TGTGCCAGCAGTCCGCCCGGACTAGCGGGGAACAATGAGCAGTTCTTC,CASSPPGLAGNNEQFF,TRBD2,TRBV28,-,TRBJ2-1,16
TGTGCCTGTAGCCCGGCGGGGACAGATACGCAGTATTTT,CACSPAGTDTQYF,-,TRBV30,-,TRBJ2-3,13
TGCGCCAGCAGCGTGTCCGGGACTAGCACAGATACGCAGTATTTT,CASSVSGTSTDTQYF,-,TRBV5-1,-,TRBJ2-3,15